Following are 20 T cell receptor beta chains from one sample sequenced in a study of T cells in Graves' hyperthyroidism and ophthalmopathy. TCR beta CDR3 regions were amplified from RNA. Using the HTBI primer set, a first-round RT-PCR was run on the TCR CDR3. Using its own MiXCR run on the multiplex PCR reads, TCRdb lists one record per CDR3 protein. The table includes some 570,000 distinct CDR3 sequences, approximately 15% detected once. The sequenced sample consisted of blood. The receptors here all came from a woman aged 18-35 years with Graves' ophthalmopathy.

Comment on this clonotype: This could be a read error, since a much larger clone is one nucleotide away. V gene TRBV20-1 combines with J gene TRBJ2-3, with 9 bases that match TRBD2. Trimming removed 2 bases from V and 1 base from J; junction bases left unmatched: 1. The CDR3 has 14 residues. Germline CDR1 reads DFQATT; CDR2 reads SNEGSKA (reference sequence). The DNA of the CDR3 is TGCAGTGCTAGATGGACTAGCGGCACAGATACGCAGTATTTT. It yields the protein CSARWTSGTDTQYF.

This chain links TRBV28 with TRBJ1-1; no reliable D call. CDR1 is MDHEN, CDR2 SYDVKM, per germline. V dropped 2 bases and J dropped 5 bases, with 12 bases sitting between them. CDR3 length: 14 amino acids. The CDR3 nucleotides read TGTGCCAGCAGTTTAGGGGAGAGTAGAACTGAAGCTTTCTTT. This translates into CASSLGESRTEAFF.

This clonotype has just a few counts. V and J are TRBV19 and TRBJ2-5; 11 nucleotides match TRBD2. The CDR3 is 18 residues long. Germline V gene lookup returns CDR1 LNHDA and CDR2 SQIVND (reference sequence). Trimming removed 6 bases from V and 5 bases from J; junction bases left unmatched: 17. In nucleotides, the CDR3 is TGTGCCAGTAGAAGGCCCAACATGGTAGCGGGAGGGGAGGAGACCCAGTACTTC. It encodes CASRRPNMVAGGEETQYF. The complete variable domain, with remaining parts taken from reference TRBV19 and TRBJ2-5, reads DGGITQSPKYLFRKEGQNVTLSCEQNLNHDAMYWYRQDPGQGLRLIYYSQIVNDFQKGDIAEGYSVSREKKESFPLTVTSAQKNPTAFYLCASRRPNMVAGGEETQYFGPGTRLLVL.

The chain has TRBV7-9 and TRBJ2-1, with TRBD2 matching 10 bases. This CDR3 has 15 residues. CDR1 SEHNR and CDR2 FQNEAQ come from the germline V gene (reference sequence). The ends lost 4 bases at V and 9 bases at J; junction bases unmatched: 9. For the CDR3, the DNA is TGTGCCAGCAGCTCCGCTAGCGGGAGACTAAGTGAGCAGTTCTTC. Its protein is CASSSASGRLSEQFF.

Comment on this clonotype: A read error may be the cause here, since a much bigger clone is one base away. The J gene is TRBJ2-1, the V gene TRBV7-2, with D hard to call. The CDR3 is 14 amino acids. Germline values: CDR1 SGHTA, CDR2 FQGNSA. In nucleotides, the CDR3 is TGTGTCAGCAGCTTAATTCCGCCTAACAATGAGCAGTTCTTC. Its translation: CVSSLIPPNNEQFF.

This clonotype was seen ten or more times. The chain recombines TRBV20-1 with TRBJ2-3; 13 bases agree with TRBD2. Unmatched junction bases numbered 7, after V lost 5 bases and J lost 5 bases. CDR1 and CDR2 (germline): DFQATT, SNEGSKA (reference sequence). The CDR3 consists of 15 residues. The CDR3 region has the DNA TGCAGTGCTGGCCGGACTAGCGGGAGCGGAGATACGCAGTATTTT. Protein sequence: CSAGRTSGSGDTQYF.

The chain links TRBV7-2 to TRBJ1-2; D is uncertain. In germline, CDR1 is SGHTA, CDR2 FQGNSA. V lost 4 bases and J 3 bases, leaving 15 bases between the germline ends. This CDR3 region has 15 residues. CDR3 nucleotide sequence: TGTGCCAGCAGCTCTGGTAGTAGGCAAGACTATGGCTACACCTTC. It yields the protein CASSSGSRQDYGYTF.

This clonotype was seen repeatedly, ten times or more. The chain carries TRBV11-1 and TRBJ2-2; D is unresolved. Deletions cut 1 base from V and 7 bases from J, with 7 bases between. Germline CDR1 is SGHAT and CDR2 is FQDESV (reference sequence). This CDR3 has 13 amino acids. The CDR3 sequence: CASSLDWNGELFF. In nucleotides, the CDR3 is TGTGCCAGCAGCTTAGACTGGAACGGGGAGCTGTTTTTT.

This clonotype was detected many times. This rearrangement joins TRBV7-2 to TRBJ1-1; the D is unclear. This CDR3 is 15 amino acids long. The V gene lost 2 bases and the J gene lost 6 bases, with 16 bases spanning the gap. Germline CDR1 SGHTA, CDR2 FQGNSA. In DNA form, the CDR3 reads TGTGCCAGCAGCTTATTCTCCCGGGTCGGCGCTGAAGCTTTCTTT. Amino acid sequence: CASSLFSRVGAEAFF. The full variable domain, rest sourced from reference TRBV7-2 and TRBJ1-1, is GAGVSQSPSNKVTEKGKDVELRCDPISGHTALYWYRQSLGQGLEFLIYFQGNSAPDKSGLPSDRFSAERTGGSVSTLTIQRTQQEDSAVYLCASSLFSRVGAEAFFGQGTRLTVV.

This clonotype came up many times. This chain connects TRBV10-3 to TRBJ1-1, with 8 bases fitting TRBD1. Trimming removed 0 bases from V and 5 bases from J; junction bases left unmatched: 11. The CDR3 spans 17 residues. Germline CDR1 reads ENHRY; CDR2 reads SYGVKD. The CDR3 region has the DNA TGTGCCATCAGTGAGTCGACTCAGGGGGCGATAGGAACTGAAGCTTTCTTT. Translation: CAISESTQGAIGTEAFF.

This clonotype showed up many times. In DNA, the CDR3 is TGTGCCTGGGCAGTCGGCTATGAGCAGTTCTTC. Encoded protein: CAWAVGYEQFF. This chain joins TRBV30 and TRBJ2-1; D call uncertain. V shed 5 bases and J shed 8 bases, with 10 bases lying between them. The CDR3 sequence is 11 residues long. Germline V lookup: CDR1 GTSNPN, CDR2 SVGIG (reference sequence).

There are many counts of this clonotype. The V gene is TRBV7-6, the J gene TRBJ2-3, with D perhaps matching TRBD2 (6 bases). Deletions cut 5 bases from V and 5 bases from J, with 14 bases between. The CDR3 is 14 amino acids. The germline CDR1 and CDR2 sequences are SGHVS and FNYEAQ. DNA for the CDR3: TGTGCCAGCAGCGGAACGGGAGTGGGAGATACGCAGTATTTT. The encoded protein is CASSGTGVGDTQYF.

This clonotype occurred many times. The V and J genes are TRBV20-1 and TRBJ2-7, with D possibly matching TRBD1 (6 bases). Germline V gives CDR1 DFQATT, CDR2 SNEGSKA (reference sequence). This CDR3 is 14 amino acids long. V gave up 4 bases and J gave up 2 bases, with 15 bases separating them. The DNA for the CDR3 is TGCAGTGCTAAAGGGACAACTATAACCTACGAGCAGTACTTC. Amino acid sequence: CSAKGTTITYEQYF.

Of note for this clonotype: A much larger clonotype is one base distant, so this may be a read error. V is TRBV7-8 and J is TRBJ2-7, with D possibly matching TRBD2 (5 bases). There are 14 residues in the CDR3. Germline V gene sequence: CDR1 SGHVS, CDR2 FQNEAQ. The V end was cut by 0 bases, the J end by 5 bases, with 11 bases between. The CDR3 DNA sequence: TGTGCCAGCAGCTTAGCGCCAACTAGAGACGAGCAGTACTTC. As protein: CASSLAPTRDEQYF.

The sample holds many counts of this clonotype. This sequence joins TRBV7-3 and TRBJ2-4; 9 bases agree with TRBD1. CDR1 is SGHTA and CDR2 is FQGTGA in the germline V gene. The J segment lost 8 bases and the V segment lost 4 bases, leaving 6 bases of the junction unmatched. CDR3 size: 14 residues. The CDR3 region is CASSSGQGSDIQYF. Here the CDR3 DNA reads TGTGCCAGCAGCTCGGGACAGGGTTCAGACATTCAGTACTTC.

This clonotype was seen at least ten times. This chain links TRBV30 with TRBJ1-2; D is uncertain. The CDR3 has 12 amino acids. The germline CDR1 and CDR2 sequences are GTSNPN and SVGIG (reference sequence). The germline V and J ends were trimmed by 2 bases and 8 bases, with 12 bases remaining between them. The CDR3 spells CAWSRQSGGYTF. The CDR3 region has the DNA TGTGCCTGGAGTCGTCAGTCTGGCGGCTACACCTTC.

The V gene is TRBV6-2 or TRBV6-3, the J gene TRBJ2-3; D call uncertain. V was clipped by 6 bases and J by 1 base, with 14 bases between them. The CDR3 runs to 15 residues. Per the germline V gene, CDR1 is MNHEY and CDR2 is SVGEGT. CDR3 protein: CASSPTRPRTDTQYF. The CDR3 DNA reads TGTGCCAGCAGCCCCACGAGACCACGCACAGATACGCAGTATTTT.

This clonotype was observed at least ten times. The chain uses TRBV6-2 or TRBV6-3 and TRBJ2-1, with D possibly called TRBD1 or TRBD2 (6 bases each). This CDR3 has 15 amino acids. Trimming took 4 bases from V and 6 from J, leaving 16 bases between them. The germline V gene encodes CDR1 MNHEY and CDR2 SVGEGT. CDR3 DNA sequence: TGTGCCAGCAGTTTGACTCGGGGGCCCAGCAATGAGCAGTTCTTC. It is translated as CASSLTRGPSNEQFF.

In this sample, this clonotype turned up many times. This rearrangement joins TRBV2 to TRBJ2-7, with TRBD1 identical over 7 bases. The CDR3 is 13 residues long. Germline CDR1 SNHLY, CDR2 FYNNEI. V was pared by 11 bases and J by 2 bases, with 9 bases of the junction left unmatched. The CDR3 reads CASFRGQAYEQYF. The DNA for the CDR3 is TGTGCCTCCTTTCGAGGACAGGCCTACGAGCAGTACTTC.

This clonotype was observed a few times. The junction and the germline gene differ at one end; a read error may be behind it. The chain has TRBV14 and TRBJ2-3; 11 positions match TRBD2. Germline assignment: CDR1 SGHDN and CDR2 FVKESK. CDR3 length: 18 amino acids. The CDR3, as DNA: TGTGCCAGCAACCAAGATCTGACTAGCGGGACCCCGTGGGATACGCAGTATTTT. Translation gives CASNQDLTSGTPWDTQYF.